This is a list of T cell receptor beta chains from one sample in a study of cytomegalovirus exposure and HLA in healthy donors. The table came from immunoSEQ multiplex PCR; TCRdb's copy has only in-frame clones and leaves some out. The sample holds 140,000 to 150,000 clones, nearly 90% seen once. The specimen was PBMCs. These receptors all stem from a woman in her thirties or forties in good health and CMV-seronegative. CDR3s include the opening cysteine and the closing phenylalanine or tryptophan. Each record gives: clone size, D gene, V gene, J gene, CDR3 protein, CDR3 DNA. D genes are given only for firm matches. A clone size is listed for some rows: how often the clone was seen (once, few, many), or a class if it is expanded.

.	.	TRBV5-1	TRBJ1-1	CASSPTSGFGDTEAFF	TGCGCCAGCAGCCCAACCTCAGGGTTTGGCGACACTGAAGCTTTCTTT
once	TRBD1	TRBV7-2	TRBJ2-2	CANSQGATGELFF	TGTGCCAATTCACAGGGGGCCACCGGGGAGCTGTTTTTT
.	TRBD2	TRBV28	TRBJ2-1	CASSPRTLLLGGRAEQFF	TGTGCCAGCAGTCCACGTACTCTGCTTTTGGGCGGGAGGGCTGAGCAGTTCTTC
.	.	TRBV7-9	TRBJ1-1	CASSLGGDTEAFF	TGTGCCAGCAGCCTCGGGGGAGACACTGAAGCTTTCTTT
few	.	TRBV5-6	TRBJ2-1	CASSLGWGTYNEQFF	TGTGCCAGCAGCTTGGGTTGGGGCACTTACAATGAGCAGTTCTTC
.	TRBD2	TRBV7-7	TRBJ2-3	CASSLGGLAGGGSTQYF	TGTGCCAGCAGCTTAGGGGGACTAGCGGGAGGCGGATCTACGCAGTATTTT
once	.	TRBV28	TRBJ2-5	CASSLRGTETQYF	TGTGCCAGCAGTTTACGGGGGACAGAGACCCAGTACTTC
.	.	TRBV7-9	TRBJ1-2	CASSLNIDYGYTF	TGTGCCAGCAGCTTGAATATAGACTATGGCTACACCTTC
.	.	TRBV9	TRBJ1-6	CASSVGGQHNSPLHF	TGTGCCAGCAGCGTAGGAGGGCAACATAATTCACCCCTCCACTTT
.	.	TRBV19	TRBJ2-4	CASSAFASGIQYF	TGTGCCAGTAGTGCCTTTGCTTCGGGCATTCAGTACTTC
few	TRBD2	TRBV4-1	TRBJ2-1	CASRGLAGDEQFF	TGCGCCAGCAGGGGACTAGCTGGCGATGAGCAGTTCTTC
.	TRBD2	TRBV7-8	TRBJ2-2	CASSWRRGERGELFF	TGTGCCAGCAGCTGGCGCCGGGGGGAACGCGGGGAGCTGTTTTTT
.	.	TRBV28	TRBJ1-2	CASSLVTANRYGYTF	TGTGCCAGCAGTTTAGTCACTGCCAACCGGTATGGCTACACCTTC
.	.	TRBV5-5	TRBJ2-4	CASSLGQVFGNIQYF	TGTGCCAGCAGCTTGGGACAGGTTTTTGGAAACATTCAGTACTTC
once	.	TRBV2	TRBJ2-7	CASSLTGRGGEQYF	TGTGCCAGCAGTCTAACAGGTAGGGGGGGCGAGCAGTACTTC
.	TRBD2	TRBV10-2	TRBJ2-5	CASSANEGLAGGMEETQYF	TGCGCCAGCAGTGCGAATGAGGGACTAGCGGGAGGAATGGAAGAGACCCAGTACTTC
.	.	TRBV4-3	TRBJ2-7	CASSLTRGTEMYEQYF	TGCGCCAGCAGCTTAACCCGGGGAACAGAAATGTACGAGCAGTACTTC
.	TRBD1	TRBV5-6	TRBJ1-3	CASSSSGTVALVYF	TGTGCCAGCAGCTCCTCCGGGACAGTCGCCCTAGTATATTTT
once	TRBD2	TRBV27	TRBJ2-1	CASSVAGGSYNEQFF	TGTGCCAGCAGCGTAGCGGGAGGCTCCTACAATGAGCAGTTCTTC
.	TRBD2	TRBV7-6	TRBJ2-5	CASSAGSSREARETQYF	TGTGCCAGCAGCGCCGGGTCCTCGCGGGAGGCCCGAGAGACCCAGTACTTC
.	.	TRBV30	TRBJ2-7	CAWSGVPF	TGTGCCTGGAGTGGTGTTCCTTTC
.	.	TRBV4-2	TRBJ1-5	CASPQGTQPQHF	TGTGCCAGCCCCCAGGGGACGCAGCCCCAGCATTTT